This T cell receptor beta chain was found in a study of T and B cells in COVID-19 patients. For the study at large: The recovered patients had mostly mild to moderate COVID-19 with outpatient management. Findings of the study overall: CD4+, regulatory T cell, CD8+ and sorted SARS-CoV-2-responsive or tetramer+ T cells were not yet sequenced. In COVID-19 patients, T cell receptor beta variable and joining gene use was reportedly strongly skewed.

TRB rearrangements were amplified by multiplex PCR with BIOMED2 TRB-A/B primers. MiXCR was run by TCRdb on the multiplex PCR reads, yielding one entry per CDR3 protein. The table records around 30,000 distinct CDR3 sequences, 30% to 35% of them present only once. Of note for this clonotype: Its antigen remains unidentified.

From blood, about 240-500 ng of genomic DNA served as TRB template. The TCR comes from a human donor who had recovered from COVID-19. The specimen was blood.

CDR3 in amino acids: CASSAGTQNQPQHF. CDR3 nucleotide sequence: TGTGCCAGTAGCGCCGGGACACAAAATCAGCCCCAGCATTTT. The chain links TRBV19 to TRBJ1-5, with a possible D match to TRBD1 (6 bases). The CDR3 covers 14 residues. Germline V gene sequence: CDR1 LNHDA, CDR2 SQIVND (reference sequence). V shed 6 bases and J shed 4 bases, with 13 bases lying between them.